This T cell receptor (beta chain) was found in a study of control samples from healthy donors and cancer patients. V lost 1 base, J lost 6 bases, and 12 bases lay in between. Per the germline V gene, CDR1 is SGHNT and CDR2 is YENEEA. This CDR3 spans 15 amino acids. Clones were read by immunoSEQ multiplex PCR, and TCRdb kept only the in-frame ones, dropping some. The table includes about 80,000 clones, 70% to 90% detected once. Sequencing input: blood. The receptor was isolated from a woman aged 55 to 70 in good health. The genes are TRBV11-3 and TRBJ1-4; maybe TRBD1 (5 bases). The CDR3 spells CASSLGDVGDEKLFF. The CDR3 DNA follows: TGTGCCAGCAGCTTAGGGGACGTGGGGGATGAAAAACTGTTTTTT.